Reported below is one TCR beta chain. This entry belongs to a study of CD8 T cells in Susac syndrome. V gave up 6 bases and J gave up 0 bases; unmatched junction bases: 0. Germline V CDR1 and CDR2: MGHRA, YSYEKL. CDR3 length: 14 amino acids. Random hexamers were used to reverse transcribe an amount of roughly 0.45 to 1 ug RNA. TCRdb re-called the immunoSEQ multiplex PCR reads with MiXCR, one entry per CDR3 protein. The sample has approximately 120,000 distinct CDR3 sequences, 90% to 96% seen once. This receptor was obtained from a human donor in good health. The sample comprised CD4+ T cells from PBMCs. This chain uses TRBV4-1 with TRBJ2-2; TRBD2 matches at 8 bases. CDR3 coding DNA: TGCGCCAGCAGTAGCGGGACGAACACCGGGGAGCTGTTTTTT. Protein: CASSSGTNTGELFF.